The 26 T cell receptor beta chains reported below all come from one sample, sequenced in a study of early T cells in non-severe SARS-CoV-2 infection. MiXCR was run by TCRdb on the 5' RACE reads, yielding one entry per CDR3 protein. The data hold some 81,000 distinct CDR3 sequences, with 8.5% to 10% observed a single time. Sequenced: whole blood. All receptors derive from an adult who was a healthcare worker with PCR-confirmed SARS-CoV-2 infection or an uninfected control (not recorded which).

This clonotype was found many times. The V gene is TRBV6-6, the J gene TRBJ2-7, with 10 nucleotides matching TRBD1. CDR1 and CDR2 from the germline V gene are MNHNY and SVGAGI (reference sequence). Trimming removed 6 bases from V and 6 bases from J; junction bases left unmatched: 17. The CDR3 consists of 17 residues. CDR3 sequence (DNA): TGTGCCAGCAGCTCTCTTACTACCGGGACAGGGGTCGGCGAGCAGTACTTC. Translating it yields CASSSLTTGTGVGEQYF.

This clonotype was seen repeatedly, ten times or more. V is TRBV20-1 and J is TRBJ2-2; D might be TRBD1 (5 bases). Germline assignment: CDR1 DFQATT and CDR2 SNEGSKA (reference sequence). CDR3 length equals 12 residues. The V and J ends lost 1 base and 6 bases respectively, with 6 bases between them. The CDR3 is CSARAGPGELFF. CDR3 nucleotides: TGCAGTGCTAGAGCAGGGCCCGGGGAGCTGTTTTTT.

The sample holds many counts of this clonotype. The CDR3 spells CASKYTGPDTGELFF. The CDR3 DNA is TGCGCCAGCAAGTACACAGGGCCCGACACCGGGGAGCTGTTTTTT. This chain uses TRBV5-1 with TRBJ2-2; the D gene is possibly TRBD1 (6 bases). Germline CDR1 SGHRS, CDR2 YFSETQ. CDR3 size: 15 residues. Trimming removed 6 bases from V and 3 bases from J, with 15 bases in between.

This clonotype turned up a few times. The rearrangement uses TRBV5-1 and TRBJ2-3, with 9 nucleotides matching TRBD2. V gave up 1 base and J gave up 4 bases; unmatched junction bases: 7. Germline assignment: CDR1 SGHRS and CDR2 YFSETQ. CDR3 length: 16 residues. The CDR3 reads CASSLPSGMGADTQYF. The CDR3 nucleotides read TGCGCCAGCAGCTTGCCTAGCGGGATGGGCGCAGATACGCAGTATTTT.

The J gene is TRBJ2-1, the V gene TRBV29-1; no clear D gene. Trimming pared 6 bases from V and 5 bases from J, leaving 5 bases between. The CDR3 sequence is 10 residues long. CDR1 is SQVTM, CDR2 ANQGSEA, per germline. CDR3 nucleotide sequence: TGCAGCGTGCAGAACAATGAGCAGTTCTTC. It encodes CSVQNNEQFF.

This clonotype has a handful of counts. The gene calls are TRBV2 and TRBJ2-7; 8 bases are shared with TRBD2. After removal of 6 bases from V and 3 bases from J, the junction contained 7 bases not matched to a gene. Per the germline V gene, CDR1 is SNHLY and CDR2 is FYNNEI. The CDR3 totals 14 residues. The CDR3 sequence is CASSSLAGYYEQYF. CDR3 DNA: TGTGCCAGCAGCTCTCTAGCGGGCTACTACGAGCAGTACTTC.

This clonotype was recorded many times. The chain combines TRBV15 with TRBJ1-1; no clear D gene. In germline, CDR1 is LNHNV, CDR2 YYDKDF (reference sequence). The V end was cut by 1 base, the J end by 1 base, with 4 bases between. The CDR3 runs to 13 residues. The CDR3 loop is CATSRGSNTEAFF. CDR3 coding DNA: TGTGCCACCAGCAGAGGGTCGAACACTGAAGCTTTCTTT.

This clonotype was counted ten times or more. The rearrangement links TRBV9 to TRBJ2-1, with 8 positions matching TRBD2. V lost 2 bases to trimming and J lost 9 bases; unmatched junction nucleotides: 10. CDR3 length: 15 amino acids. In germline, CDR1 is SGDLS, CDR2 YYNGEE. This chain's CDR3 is CASSVLSSGGGEQFF. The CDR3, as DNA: TGTGCCAGCAGCGTCCTCTCAAGCGGGGGCGGTGAGCAGTTCTTC.

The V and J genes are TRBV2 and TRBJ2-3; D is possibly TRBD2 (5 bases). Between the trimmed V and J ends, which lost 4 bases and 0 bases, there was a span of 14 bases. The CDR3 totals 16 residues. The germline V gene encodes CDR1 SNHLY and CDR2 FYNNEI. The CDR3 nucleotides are TGTGCCAGCAGTGTTTTGGCGGGTACTAGCACAGATACGCAGTATTTT. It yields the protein CASSVLAGTSTDTQYF.

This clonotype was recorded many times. CDR3 DNA: TGTGCCAGCAGTTTATGGGGGAACAGGGGAACCAAAAACATTCAGTACTTC. Translation: CASSLWGNRGTKNIQYF. V is TRBV28 and J is TRBJ2-4; 7 positions match TRBD1. This CDR3 spans 17 amino acids. Germline V gene sequence: CDR1 MDHEN, CDR2 SYDVKM. V was clipped by 0 bases and J by 2 bases; unmatched bases: 7.

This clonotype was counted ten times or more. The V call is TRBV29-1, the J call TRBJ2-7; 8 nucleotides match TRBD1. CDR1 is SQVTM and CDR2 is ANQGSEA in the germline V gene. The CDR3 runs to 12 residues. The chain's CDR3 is CRQGGWQYEQYF. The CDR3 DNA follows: TGCAGACAGGGGGGATGGCAGTACGAGCAGTACTTC.

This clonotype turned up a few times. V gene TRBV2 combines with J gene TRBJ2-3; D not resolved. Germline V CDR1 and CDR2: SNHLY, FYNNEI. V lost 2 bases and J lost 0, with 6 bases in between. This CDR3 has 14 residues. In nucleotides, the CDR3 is TGTGCCAGCAGTGAAACCACTAGCACAGATACGCAGTATTTT. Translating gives CASSETTSTDTQYF.

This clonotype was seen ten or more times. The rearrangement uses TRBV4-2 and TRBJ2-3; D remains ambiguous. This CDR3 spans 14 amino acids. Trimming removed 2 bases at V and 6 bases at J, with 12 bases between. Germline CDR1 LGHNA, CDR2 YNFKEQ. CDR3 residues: CASSQSVGFDTQYF. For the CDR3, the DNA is TGTGCCAGCAGCCAATCTGTAGGGTTCGATACGCAGTATTTT.

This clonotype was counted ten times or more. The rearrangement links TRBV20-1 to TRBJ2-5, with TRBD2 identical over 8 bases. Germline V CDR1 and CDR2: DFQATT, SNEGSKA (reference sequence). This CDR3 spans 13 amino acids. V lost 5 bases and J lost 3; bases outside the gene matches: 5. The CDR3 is CSAQAGAEETQYF. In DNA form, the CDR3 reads TGCAGTGCTCAAGCGGGGGCCGAAGAGACCCAGTACTTC.

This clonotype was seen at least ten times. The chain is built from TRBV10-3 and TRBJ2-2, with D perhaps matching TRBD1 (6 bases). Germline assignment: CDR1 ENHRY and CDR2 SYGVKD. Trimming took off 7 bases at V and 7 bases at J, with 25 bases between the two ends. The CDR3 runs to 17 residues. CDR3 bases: TGTGCCATCACTGACACAGATGTATGGGGGCTTGTCGGGGAGCTGTTTTTT. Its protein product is CAITDTDVWGLVGELFF.

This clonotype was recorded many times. For the CDR3, the DNA is TGTGCCAGCAGCAGAGGACAGGGGGCCCCCTACGAGCAGTACTTC. It codes for CASSRGQGAPYEQYF. This chain joins TRBV11-1 and TRBJ2-7; 11 positions agree with TRBD1. The V segment lost 5 bases and the J segment 2 bases; nucleotides outside the gene matches: 5. The CDR3 loop spans 15 amino acids. The germline V gene has CDR1 SGHAT and CDR2 FQDESV (reference sequence). The full variable domain, rest sourced from reference TRBV11-1 and TRBJ2-7, is EAEVAQSPRYKITEKSQAVAFWCDPISGHATLYWYRQILGQGPELLVQFQDESVVDDSQLPKDRFSAERLKGVDSTLKIQPAELGDSAMYLCASSRGQGAPYEQYFGPGTRLTVT.

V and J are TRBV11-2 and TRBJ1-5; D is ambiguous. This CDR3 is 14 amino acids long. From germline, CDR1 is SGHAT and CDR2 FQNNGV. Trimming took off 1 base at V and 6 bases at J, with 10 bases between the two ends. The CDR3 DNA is TGTGCCAGCAGCTTAGTGCCCGCAGGTCAGCCCCAGCATTTT. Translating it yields CASSLVPAGQPQHF.

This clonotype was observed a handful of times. The CDR3 sequence: CASSFPGKAFF. The CDR3 DNA reads as TGTGCCAGCAGTTTCCCAGGGAAAGCTTTCTTT. The chain employs TRBV28 and TRBJ1-1, with D perhaps TRBD1 (5 bases). V was shortened by 3 bases and J by 9 bases, with 8 bases between the two germline ends. Per the germline V gene, CDR1 is MDHEN and CDR2 is SYDVKM. CDR3 size: 11 residues.

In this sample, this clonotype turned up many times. DNA of the CDR3: TGTGCCAGCAGTCACTTCCGGACAGGGGGAAACACCATATATTTT. Amino acid sequence: CASSHFRTGGNTIYF. The gene calls are TRBV7-2 and TRBJ1-3; 8 nucleotides match TRBD1. Germline V gives CDR1 SGHTA, CDR2 FQGNSA. The ends lost 6 bases at V and 4 bases at J; junction bases unmatched: 8. The CDR3 runs 15 residues. The full variable domain, completed using reference TRBV7-2 and TRBJ1-3, is GAGVSQSPSNKVTEKGKDVELRCDPISGHTALYWYRQSLGQGLEFLIYFQGNSAPDKSGLPSDRFSAERTGGSVSTLTIQRTQQEDSAVYLCASSHFRTGGNTIYFGEGSWLTVV.

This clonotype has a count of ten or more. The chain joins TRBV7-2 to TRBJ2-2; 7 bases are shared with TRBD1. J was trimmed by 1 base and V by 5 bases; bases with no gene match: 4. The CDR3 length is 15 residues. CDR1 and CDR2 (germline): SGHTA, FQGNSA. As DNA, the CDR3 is TGTGCCAGCAGCCCTCGGACAGGGAACACCGGGGAGCTGTTTTTT. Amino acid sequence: CASSPRTGNTGELFF.

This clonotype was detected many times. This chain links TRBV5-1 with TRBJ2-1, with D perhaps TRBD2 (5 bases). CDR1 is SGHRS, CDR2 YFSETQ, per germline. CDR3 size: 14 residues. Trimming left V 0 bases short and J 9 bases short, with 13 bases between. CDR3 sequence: CASSLAWRTVEQFF. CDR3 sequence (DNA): TGCGCCAGCAGCTTGGCCTGGAGGACGGTTGAGCAGTTCTTC.

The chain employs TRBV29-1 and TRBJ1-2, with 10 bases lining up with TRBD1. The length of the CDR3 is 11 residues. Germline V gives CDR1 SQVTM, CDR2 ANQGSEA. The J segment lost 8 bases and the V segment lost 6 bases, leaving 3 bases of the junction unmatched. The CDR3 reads CSVRDRGGYTF. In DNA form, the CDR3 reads TGCAGCGTCCGGGACAGGGGAGGCTACACCTTC.

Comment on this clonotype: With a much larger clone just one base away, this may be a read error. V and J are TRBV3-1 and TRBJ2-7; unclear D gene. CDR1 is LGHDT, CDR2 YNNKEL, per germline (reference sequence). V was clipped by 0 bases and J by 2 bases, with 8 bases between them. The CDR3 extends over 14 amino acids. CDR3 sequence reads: CASSQDALTYEQYF. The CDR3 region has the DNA TGTGCCAGCAGCCAAGATGCGCTCACCTACGAGCAGTACTTC.

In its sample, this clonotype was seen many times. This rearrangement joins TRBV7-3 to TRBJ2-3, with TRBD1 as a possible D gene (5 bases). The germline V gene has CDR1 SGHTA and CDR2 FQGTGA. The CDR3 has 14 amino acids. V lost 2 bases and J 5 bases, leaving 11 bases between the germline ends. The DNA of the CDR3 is TGTGCCAGCAGCTTACAAGGGGAACGAGATACGCAGTATTTT. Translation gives CASSLQGERDTQYF.

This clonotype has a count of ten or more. CDR3 sequence (DNA): TGTGCCAGCAGGCCCATTAACCAAGAGACCCAGTACTTC. Translation gives CASRPINQETQYF. The chain carries TRBV6-5 and TRBJ2-5; no clear D. V gave up 6 bases and J gave up 0 bases, with 8 bases separating them. This CDR3 comprises 13 residues. CDR1 MNHEY and CDR2 SVGAGI come from the germline V gene.

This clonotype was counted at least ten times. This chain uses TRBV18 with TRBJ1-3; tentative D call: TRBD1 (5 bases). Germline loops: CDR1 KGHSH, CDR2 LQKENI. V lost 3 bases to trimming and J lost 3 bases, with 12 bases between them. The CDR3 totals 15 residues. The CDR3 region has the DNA TGTGCCAGCTCACCGCCCCAGGGATTTGGAAACACCATATATTTT. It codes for CASSPPQGFGNTIYF.